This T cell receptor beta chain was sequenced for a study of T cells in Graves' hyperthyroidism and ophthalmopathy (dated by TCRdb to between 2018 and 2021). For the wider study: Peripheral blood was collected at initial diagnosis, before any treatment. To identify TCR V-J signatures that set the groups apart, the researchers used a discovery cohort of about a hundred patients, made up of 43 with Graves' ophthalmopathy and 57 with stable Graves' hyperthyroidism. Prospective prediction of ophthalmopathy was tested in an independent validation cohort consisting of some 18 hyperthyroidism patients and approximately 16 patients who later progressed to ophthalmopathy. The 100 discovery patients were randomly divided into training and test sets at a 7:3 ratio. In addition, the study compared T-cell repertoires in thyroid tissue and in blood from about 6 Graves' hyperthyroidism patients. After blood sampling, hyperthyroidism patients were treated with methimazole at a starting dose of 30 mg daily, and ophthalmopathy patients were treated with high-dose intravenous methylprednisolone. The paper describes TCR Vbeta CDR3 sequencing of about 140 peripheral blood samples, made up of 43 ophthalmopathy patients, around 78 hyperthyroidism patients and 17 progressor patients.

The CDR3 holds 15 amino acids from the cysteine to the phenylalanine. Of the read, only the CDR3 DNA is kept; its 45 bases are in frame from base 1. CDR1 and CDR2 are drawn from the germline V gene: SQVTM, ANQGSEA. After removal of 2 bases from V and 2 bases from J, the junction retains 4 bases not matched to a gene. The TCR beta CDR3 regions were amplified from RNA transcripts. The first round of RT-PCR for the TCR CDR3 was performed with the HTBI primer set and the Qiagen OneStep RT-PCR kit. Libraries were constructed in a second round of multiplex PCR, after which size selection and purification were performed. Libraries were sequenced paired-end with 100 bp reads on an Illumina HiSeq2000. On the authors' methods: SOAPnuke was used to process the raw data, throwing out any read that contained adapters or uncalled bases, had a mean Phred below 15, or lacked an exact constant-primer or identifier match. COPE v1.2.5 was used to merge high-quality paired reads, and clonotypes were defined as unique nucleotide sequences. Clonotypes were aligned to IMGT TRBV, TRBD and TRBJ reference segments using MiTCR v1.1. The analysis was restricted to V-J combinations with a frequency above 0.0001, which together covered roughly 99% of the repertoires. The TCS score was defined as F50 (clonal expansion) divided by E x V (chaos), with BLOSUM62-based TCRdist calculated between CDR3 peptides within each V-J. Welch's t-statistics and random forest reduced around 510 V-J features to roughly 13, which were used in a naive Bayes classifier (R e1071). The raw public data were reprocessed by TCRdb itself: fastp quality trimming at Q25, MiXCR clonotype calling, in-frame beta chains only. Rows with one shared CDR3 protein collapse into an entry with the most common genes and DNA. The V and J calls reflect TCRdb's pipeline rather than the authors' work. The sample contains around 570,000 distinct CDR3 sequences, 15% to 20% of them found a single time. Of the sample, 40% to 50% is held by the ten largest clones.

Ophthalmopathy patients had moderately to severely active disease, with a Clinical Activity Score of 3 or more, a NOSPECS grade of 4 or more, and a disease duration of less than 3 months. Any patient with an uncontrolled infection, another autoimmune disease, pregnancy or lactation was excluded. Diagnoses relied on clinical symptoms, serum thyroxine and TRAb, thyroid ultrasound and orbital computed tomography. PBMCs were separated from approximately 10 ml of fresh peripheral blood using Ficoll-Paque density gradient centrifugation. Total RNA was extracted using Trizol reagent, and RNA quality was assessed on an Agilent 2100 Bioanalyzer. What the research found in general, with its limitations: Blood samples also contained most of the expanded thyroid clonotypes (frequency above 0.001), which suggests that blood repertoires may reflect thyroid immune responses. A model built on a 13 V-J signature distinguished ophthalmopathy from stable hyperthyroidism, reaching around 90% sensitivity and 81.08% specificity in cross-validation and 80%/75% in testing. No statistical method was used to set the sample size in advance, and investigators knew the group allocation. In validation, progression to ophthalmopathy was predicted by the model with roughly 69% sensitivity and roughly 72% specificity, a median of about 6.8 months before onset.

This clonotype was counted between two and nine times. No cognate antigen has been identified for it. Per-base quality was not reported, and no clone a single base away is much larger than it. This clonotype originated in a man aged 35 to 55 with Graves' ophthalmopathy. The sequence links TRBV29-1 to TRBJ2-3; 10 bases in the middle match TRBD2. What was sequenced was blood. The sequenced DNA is TGCAGCGTTGAAACACTAGCGGGGACCACAGATACGCAGTATTTT. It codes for CSVETLAGTTDTQYF.